What follows describes a single T cell receptor beta chain. The antigen is unknown. The data were taken from a study of T-cell memory formation after mild COVID-19. Study-wide findings and caveats: Most CD4+ clones that shrank were in CM and EM, while CD8+ ones turned up in EMRA. Clones contracting over day 15 to 85 were CD4/CD8 balanced, with later expanders leaning CD4+. Pre-infection memory harbored some responding clones, suggesting cross-reactive memory joined.

Amplification by 5'RACE using constant-segment primers produced TCR alpha and TCR beta cDNA libraries that carried sample barcodes and UMIs. TCRdb re-called the 5' RACE reads with MiXCR, one entry per CDR3 protein. This table holds under 650,000 distinct CDR3 sequences, roughly 18% found once. This CDR3 has 13 residues. V was trimmed by 0 bases and J by 11 bases, leaving 14 bases between them. The germline V gene has CDR1 DFQATT and CDR2 SNEGSKA (reference sequence). The chain carries TRBV20-1 and TRBJ1-5; TRBD1 is a possible D gene (5 bases). Sequenced sample: PBMCs or a T cell subset sorted from them (not recorded which). The clonotype was recovered from an adult woman who had mild COVID-19 (a few samples of this study predate the infection). Cell type and time point are not known. Here the CDR3 reads CSAREGGLRSQHF. The CDR3 coding sequence is TGCAGTGCTAGAGAGGGGGGACTACGGTCCCAGCATTTT.